This T cell receptor beta chain was sequenced for a study of kidney transplant recipient with SARS-CoV-2 infection. TCRdb re-called the reads with MiXCR, one entry per CDR3 protein. The data hold 200,000 to 300,000 distinct CDR3 sequences, with 29% observed a single time. This CDR3 has 13 residues. Trimming stripped 3 bases from V and 4 bases from J, with 9 bases between. Germline CDR1 reads SGHTA; CDR2 reads FQGNSA. The sample holds a few counts of this clonotype. The clonotype originates from a male patient between 25 and 40 years old who had COVID-19 and was a kidney transplant recipient. Part of the T cell pool may stem from the graft donor. Source: a blood sample, taken at baseline and between days 110 and 120 from a kidney transplant recipient. The V and J genes are TRBV7-2 and TRBJ2-5; tentative D call: TRBD2 (6 bases). The chain's CDR3 is CASSFMGGETQYF. The CDR3 region has the DNA TGTGCCAGCAGCTTTATGGGGGGAGAGACCCAGTACTTC.